This entry is about one T cell receptor beta chain. Its target is not known. The data were obtained in a study of somatic mutations in cytotoxic T cells in rheumatoid arthritis. General study points: Antigens targeted by the expanded CD8+ clones were unknown. Exceedance of 20% of CD8+ cells by the largest CD8+ clone occurred in about an eighth of the roughly 60 patients.

There are 15 residues in the CDR3. Germline CDR1 is SGDLS and CDR2 is YYNGEE. V was trimmed by 2 bases and J by 4 bases, leaving 13 bases between them. Sequenced by immunoSEQ multiplex PCR; TCRdb stores in-frame clones only, minus some. The table lists 9,500 to 15,000 clones, roughly 80% of them singletons. After CD4+ and CD8+ cells were isolated by positive magnetic bead selection, their purity was checked by flow cytometry. The chain links TRBV9 to TRBJ1-5; possibly TRBD1 for D (5 bases). The sequence was obtained from a woman aged 55-70 years in good health. Sequencing was performed on CD8+ T cells sorted from blood. Here the CDR3 DNA reads TGTGCCAGCAGCGTCGGGGGTGAGGGGAATCAGCCCCAGCATTTT. It encodes CASSVGGEGNQPQHF.